This T cell receptor (beta chain) was identified during a study of cytomegalovirus exposure and HLA in healthy donors. The junction had 9 bases not matched to a gene; V was cut back by 7 bases and J by 6 bases. Germline V gene data show CDR1 as MDHEN and CDR2 as SYDVKM. The CDR3 covers 14 residues. Primers included in the PCR were 60 Vbeta and 13 Jbeta primers. Data came from immunoSEQ multiplex PCR; TCRdb stores just in-frame clones and leaves some out. The sample has around 130,000 clones; about four fifths are singletons. The sequence derives from a man in his thirties or forties in good health and CMV-seronegative. J is TRBJ1-1 and V is TRBV28; 9 bases are shared with TRBD1. Sequencing was performed on PBMCs. The CDR3 spells CASTMTGGGPEAFF. In DNA form, the CDR3 reads TGTGCCAGCACTATGACAGGGGGTGGCCCTGAAGCTTTCTTT.